Included here is one TCR beta chain sequence, with context. The antigen is unknown. The sample originates from a study of CD8 T cells in ankylosing spondylitis. Study-level results: Several highly homologous variants made up a TCR beta motif, and this motif appeared characteristic of ankylosing spondylitis blood.

This CDR3 contains 15 residues. The V and J ends lost 3 bases and 1 base respectively, with 9 bases between them. The V gene's germline CDR1 is MNHEY and CDR2 SMNVEV (reference sequence). Via MiXCR, TCRdb re-called the 5' RACE reads, giving one row per CDR3 protein. The sample consists of 670,000 or so distinct CDR3 sequences, roughly 20% of them appearing once. The receptor's source is a male donor with ankylosing spondylitis. Sequenced: blood, either unsorted or a sorted T cell fraction (not recorded which). This chain links TRBV27 with TRBJ2-2, with D uncertain. CDR3 in amino acids: CASSFGTRNTGELFF. CDR3 nucleotide sequence: TGTGCCAGCAGTTTTGGCACGAGGAACACCGGGGAGCTGTTTTTT.